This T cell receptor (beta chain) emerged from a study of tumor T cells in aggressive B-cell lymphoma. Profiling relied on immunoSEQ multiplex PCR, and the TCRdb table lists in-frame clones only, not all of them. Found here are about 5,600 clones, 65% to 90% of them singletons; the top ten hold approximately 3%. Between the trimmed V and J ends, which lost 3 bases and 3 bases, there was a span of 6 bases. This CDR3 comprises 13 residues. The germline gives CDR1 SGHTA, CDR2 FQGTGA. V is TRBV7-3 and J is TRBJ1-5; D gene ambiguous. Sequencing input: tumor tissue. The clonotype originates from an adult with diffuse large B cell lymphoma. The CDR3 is CASSFQFNQPQHF. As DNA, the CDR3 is TGTGCCAGCAGCTTCCAGTTCAATCAGCCCCAGCATTTT.